These 19 T cell receptor beta chains share one sample of origin, sequenced in a study of beta chain features in type 1 diabetes. Expressed TCRB transcripts were sequenced after all isolated RNA was converted to cDNA. Using immunoSEQ multiplex PCR, the repertoire was profiled, and TCRdb retains in-frame clones only, with some absent. Of roughly 140,000 clones listed, about 7.3% are singletons. Sequenced material: central memory CD4+ T cells from blood. These receptors were collected from a man between 18 and 29 years old in good health.

The chain carries TRBV5-1 and TRBJ2-3; 11 bases map to TRBD2. This CDR3 is 17 amino acids long. Germline CDR1 and CDR2: SGHRS and YFSETQ. V lost 3 bases, J lost 4 bases, and 10 bases stayed unmatched. The CDR3: CASSSVASGGSADTQYF. In DNA form, the CDR3 reads TGCGCCAGCAGCTCGGTGGCTAGCGGGGGGTCCGCAGATACGCAGTATTTT.

This clone was seen only a few times. CDR3 residues: CASSHSRDLAGAEQFF. The CDR3 nucleotides are TGTGCCAGCAGCCATAGCAGGGATCTAGCGGGAGCTGAGCAGTTCTTC. This sequence joins TRBV4-2 and TRBJ2-1; 10 nucleotides match TRBD2. The CDR3 extends over 16 amino acids. With V trimmed by 3 bases and J by 9 bases, 11 bases remained unmatched. CDR1 is LGHNA, CDR2 YNFKEQ, per germline.

This chain links TRBV28 with TRBJ1-2; 7 bases agree with TRBD1. Germline V gene sequence: CDR1 MDHEN, CDR2 SYDVKM. With V trimmed by 6 bases and J by 1 base, 8 bases remained unmatched. The CDR3 loop spans 15 amino acids. Here the CDR3 DNA reads TGTGCCAGCAGGAAAGGGGGCCCTATTAACTATGGCTACACCTTC. Translated: CASRKGGPINYGYTF.

This clone has at least ten counts. This rearrangement joins TRBV18 to TRBJ2-1; 8 bases are shared with TRBD1. The junction had 2 bases not matched to a gene; V was cut back by 5 bases and J by 8 bases. This CDR3 has 12 amino acids. Per germline, CDR1 KGHSH and CDR2 LQKENI. The CDR3 nucleotides are TGTGCCAGCTCATCAGGGGGCGATGAGCAGTTCTTC. It encodes CASSSGGDEQFF.

CDR3 amino acids: CASSNRDSTGELFF. The CDR3 nucleotides are TGTGCCAGCAGTAACCGGGACAGCACCGGGGAGCTGTTTTTT. The chain recombines TRBV6-1 with TRBJ2-2; 7 bases align to TRBD1. The CDR3 spans 14 residues. V was pared by 5 bases and J by 4 bases, with 4 bases of the junction left unmatched. Germline V gene data show CDR1 as MNHNS and CDR2 as SASEGT.

This clone was seen more than once but under ten times. This chain uses TRBV18 with TRBJ2-3; 8 nucleotides agree with TRBD1. CDR1 is KGHSH, CDR2 LQKENI, per germline. The ends lost 8 bases at V and 10 bases at J; junction bases unmatched: 14. CDR3 length equals 14 residues. CDR3 nucleotides: TGTGCCAGCCGGCGGACAGGGACAACGGAGGCGCAGTATTTT. Amino acids: CASRRTGTTEAQYF.

The gene calls are TRBV30 and TRBJ1-6; TRBD1 matches 7 bases. After removal of 4 bases from V and 6 bases from J, the junction contained 24 bases not matched to a gene. The CDR3 is 20 residues long. Per the germline V gene, CDR1 is GTSNPN and CDR2 is SVGIG (reference sequence). The CDR3 nucleotides are TGTGCCTGGACGAGGGTTCCGAGGGTTGTCCGGGACAGATTTAATTCACCCCTCCACTTT. Its translation is CAWTRVPRVVRDRFNSPLHF.

A few counts support this clone. The genes are TRBV6-1 and TRBJ2-7; no clear D gene. The V and J ends lost 8 bases and 6 bases respectively, with 8 bases between them. Germline V gene lookup returns CDR1 MNHNS and CDR2 SASEGT. CDR3 size: 10 residues. The CDR3: CASSVREQYF. The CDR3 nucleotides read TGTGCCAGCTCGGTTCGCGAGCAGTACTTC.

The gene calls are TRBV28 and TRBJ2-7; TRBD1 agrees at 8 bases. V trimming: 6 bases; J trimming: 7 bases; junction bases outside the gene matches: 11. The CDR3 spans 14 residues. Germline V CDR1 and CDR2: MDHEN, SYDVKM. The CDR3, as DNA: TGTGCCAGCAGCACGCCGGGACAGGTTATGGAGCAGTACTTC. It yields the protein CASSTPGQVMEQYF.

This clone was seen at least ten times. A read error may account for a junction end that differs from germline. This rearrangement joins TRBV28 to TRBJ2-4, with 11 bases fitting TRBD1. Germline loops: CDR1 MDHEN, CDR2 SYDVKM. This CDR3 is 12 amino acids long. CDR3 region: CASSNWDRGWHF. The CDR3 DNA reads TGTGCCAGCAGTAATTGGGACAGGGGGTGGCACTTC.

This clone turned up a few times. The rearrangement links TRBV7-9 to TRBJ2-7; D unclear. Looked up from germline, CDR1 is SEHNR and CDR2 is FQNEAQ (reference sequence). Trimming left V 5 bases short and J 4 bases short, with 15 bases between. The CDR3 is 14 residues long. The CDR3 DNA is TGTGCCAGCAGCCCAGATCTAACAGAGTACGAGCAGTACTTC. This codes for CASSPDLTEYEQYF.

V and J are TRBV7-3 and TRBJ2-5; 9 nucleotides match TRBD1. Germline lookup yields CDR1 SGHTA and CDR2 FQGTGA. The J segment lost 5 bases and the V segment lost 2 bases, leaving 9 bases of the junction unmatched. CDR3 size: 16 residues. DNA for the CDR3: TGTGCCAGCAGCTTAGGGCGGACAGGGGCCGTGGAGACCCAGTACTTC. Amino acids: CASSLGRTGAVETQYF.

The rearrangement uses TRBV19 and TRBJ1-5; TRBD1 might be the D (5 bases). The length of the CDR3 is 13 residues. Per the germline V gene, CDR1 is LNHDA and CDR2 is SQIVND (reference sequence). Trimming pared 3 bases from V and 7 bases from J, leaving 10 bases between. This CDR3 reads CASSIAGDQPQHF. CDR3 DNA sequence: TGTGCCAGTAGTATCGCGGGGGACCAGCCCCAGCATTTT.

There are many counts of this clone. This chain joins TRBV30 and TRBJ2-5; 7 bases map to TRBD1. This CDR3 spans 15 amino acids. The V gene end was trimmed by 1 base and the J gene end by 3 bases; junction bases not matched to a gene: 8. Per the germline V gene, CDR1 is GTSNPN and CDR2 is SVGIG (reference sequence). The CDR3 DNA is TGTGCCTGGAGTGCCCAGACAGGGTGGGAAGAGACCCAGTACTTC. This translates into CAWSAQTGWEETQYF. The whole variable domain, remainder taken from reference TRBV30 and TRBJ2-5, is SQTIHQWPATLVQPVGSPLSLECTVEGTSNPNLYWYRQAAGRGLQLLFYSVGIGQISSEVPQNLSASRPQDRQFILSSKKLLLSDSGFYLCAWSAQTGWEETQYFGPGTRLLVL.

The chain combines TRBV6-6 with TRBJ1-6; 11 bases align to TRBD1. The CDR3 covers 15 residues. CDR1 and CDR2 from the germline V gene are MNHNY and SVGAGI (reference sequence). The ends lost 6 bases at V and 7 bases at J; junction bases unmatched: 5. CDR3 in DNA: TGTGCCAGCAGCCGCGGGGACAGGGGGAATTCACCCCTCCACTTT. Protein product: CASSRGDRGNSPLHF.

The table lists this clone with a few counts. The CDR3 region is CASSQKGRALGETQYF. The DNA of the CDR3 is TGTGCCAGCAGCCAAAAAGGGAGGGCTCTTGGAGAGACCCAGTACTTC. V usage is TRBV4-2 and J usage is TRBJ2-5; 7 positions match TRBD2. CDR3 length: 16 residues. V lost 2 bases to trimming and J lost 4 bases; unmatched junction nucleotides: 10. The V gene's germline CDR1 is LGHNA and CDR2 YNFKEQ.

This clone was counted a few times. This sequence joins TRBV27 and TRBJ2-5, with TRBD2 as a possible D gene (6 bases). The CDR3 length is 14 residues. Germline V lookup: CDR1 MNHEY, CDR2 SMNVEV (reference sequence). Trimming took off 2 bases at V and 4 bases at J, with 11 bases between the two ends. CDR3 protein: CASSLGLAAETQYF. CDR3 DNA: TGTGCCAGCAGTTTAGGGTTAGCGGCAGAGACCCAGTACTTC.

This clone was observed a few times. J is TRBJ2-7 and V is TRBV5-1; 13 positions agree with TRBD2. CDR3 length: 15 amino acids. V dropped 4 bases and J dropped 2; count of bases not matched to a gene: 3. Germline CDR1 reads SGHRS; CDR2 reads YFSETQ. The CDR3: CASSRGTSGTYEQYF. CDR3 DNA: TGCGCCAGCAGCCGCGGGACTAGCGGGACCTACGAGCAGTACTTC.

This clone has a handful of counts. CDR3: CASSLGFTGGVYEQYF. The CDR3 DNA follows: TGTGCCAGCAGCTTAGGTTTTACAGGGGGTGTCTACGAGCAGTACTTC. The chain is built from TRBV11-2 and TRBJ2-7, with 8 positions matching TRBD1. The germline V gene encodes CDR1 SGHAT and CDR2 FQNNGV. J lost 3 bases, V lost 1 base, and 8 bases had no gene match. The CDR3 has 16 residues.